The 18 T cell receptor beta chains in this list originate from one sample, sequenced in a study of blood T cell repertoires in COVID-19. Libraries were prepared by immunoSEQ multiplex PCR; TCRdb keeps only in-frame clonotypes and omits some of them. The table includes some 40,000 clones, roughly 84% detected once. The sequenced material came from peripheral blood. The receptors shown here come from a man between 65 and 85 years old with active COVID-19.

The chain carries TRBV19 and TRBJ2-3; D perhaps matches TRBD1 (5 bases). With 4 bases removed from V and 9 bases from J, the gap between germline ends came to 17 bases. The CDR3 has 14 amino acids. Per germline, CDR1 LNHDA and CDR2 SQIVND (reference sequence). In DNA form, the CDR3 reads TGTGCCAGTAGTACCCCGAACAGGAAGGGGACGCAGTATTTT. Residues: CASSTPNRKGTQYF.

This chain links TRBV3-1 (or the pseudogene TRBV3-2) with TRBJ2-1; D not resolved. Germline lookup yields CDR1 LGHDT and CDR2 YNNKEL (reference sequence). The CDR3 runs to 15 residues. V was pared by 5 bases and J by 3 bases, with 14 bases between. The CDR3 region has the DNA TGTGCCAGCAGCATTACCTTATCGGTCTACAATGAGCAGTTCTTC. Translating gives CASSITLSVYNEQFF.

DNA of the CDR3: TGTGCCAGCAGTTTCCCGGTCGGGGGGCCCCAGCATTTT. As protein: CASSFPVGGPQHF. This sequence joins TRBV12-3 or TRBV12-4 and TRBJ1-5; tentatively, D is TRBD1 (5 bases). This CDR3 is built from 13 residues. V was clipped by 3 bases and J by 9 bases, with 12 bases between them.

CDR3 DNA: TGTGCCAGCCTCAAACGGGGGGGTTACAATGAGCAGTTCTTC. This encodes CASLKRGGYNEQFF. This rearrangement joins TRBV27 to TRBJ2-1; TRBD2 matches at 8 bases. From germline, CDR1 is MNHEY and CDR2 SMNVEV (reference sequence). The CDR3 length is 14 residues. V shed 8 bases and J 4 bases; nucleotides not matched to a gene: 7.

The chain has TRBV19 and TRBJ1-5; the D is unclear. Germline-derived CDR1 and CDR2 are LNHDA and SQIVND (reference sequence). This CDR3 is built from 14 residues. Deletions cut 0 bases from V and 4 bases from J, with 7 bases between. The CDR3 sequence: CASSIDSWNQPQHF. The DNA for the CDR3 is TGTGCCAGTAGTATAGACAGTTGGAATCAGCCCCAGCATTTT.

For this clone: A read error may account for a junction end that differs from germline. The chain is built from TRBV7-9 and TRBJ1-2, with TRBD1 identical over 10 bases. CDR1 SEHNR and CDR2 FQNEAQ come from the germline V gene (reference sequence). The CDR3 runs to 11 residues. The CDR3 sequence: CASSLEGQGFF. As DNA, the CDR3 is TGTGCCAGCAGCTTAGAGGGACAGGGGTTCTTC.

This clone was seen only a few times. The rearrangement uses TRBV28 and TRBJ1-2; D not certain. Germline values: CDR1 MDHEN, CDR2 SYDVKM. This CDR3 is built from 17 residues. Trimming left V 4 bases short and J 0 bases short, with 18 bases between. The CDR3 sequence: CASSSARPRHSNYGYTF. The CDR3 DNA reads as TGTGCCAGCAGTTCCGCCCGACCCAGACATTCTAACTATGGCTACACCTTC.

There are a few counts of this clone. The V gene is TRBV6-5, the J gene TRBJ1-2; TRBD1 matches at 7 bases. The CDR3 runs to 14 residues. Germline V gene sequence: CDR1 MNHEY, CDR2 SVGAGI. J gave up 4 bases and V 7 bases, and 9 bases lay outside the gene matches. This CDR3 is CASTTRQGFYGYTF. For the CDR3, the DNA is TGTGCCAGCACTACCCGACAGGGCTTCTATGGCTACACCTTC.

This chain uses TRBV5-1 with TRBJ2-6, with 10 bases matching TRBD1. The CDR3 consists of 17 residues. Unmatched junction bases numbered 8, after V lost 4 bases and J lost 4 bases. Germline CDR1 SGHRS, CDR2 YFSETQ. The CDR3 sequence is CASSGDRGFSGANVLTF. DNA for the CDR3: TGCGCCAGCAGCGGGGACAGGGGCTTTTCCGGGGCCAACGTCCTGACTTTC.

The chain carries TRBV16 and TRBJ2-3, with TRBD1 as a possible D gene (6 bases). Trimming shortened V by 2 bases and J by 5 bases, and 11 bases separated the two germline ends. The CDR3 consists of 14 residues. Germline V lookup: CDR1 KGHSY, CDR2 FQNENV. The DNA of the CDR3 is TGTGCCAGCAGCCAAGGCAGGGGCATAGATACGCAGTATTTT. This sequence encodes CASSQGRGIDTQYF.

The chain couples TRBV28 to TRBJ1-3; 10 nucleotides agree with TRBD1. The CDR3 covers 16 residues. The J segment lost 3 bases and the V segment lost 2 bases, leaving 4 bases of the junction unmatched. In germline, CDR1 is MDHEN, CDR2 SYDVKM. The CDR3 sequence: CASSLRGQGIGNTIYF. The CDR3 region has the DNA TGTGCCAGCAGTTTAAGGGGACAGGGGATTGGAAACACCATATATTTT.

This chain links TRBV6-2 or TRBV6-3 with TRBJ2-7, with D hard to call. CDR3 length: 15 residues. V dropped 1 base and J dropped 3 bases, with 13 bases sitting between them. Germline CDR1 reads MNHEY; CDR2 reads SVGEGT. The CDR3 sequence: CASSYLDATGYEQYF. DNA of the CDR3: TGTGCCAGCAGTTACTTAGACGCGACTGGCTACGAGCAGTACTTC.

In its sample, this clone was seen once. The V and J genes are TRBV7-2 and TRBJ1-4; 11 bases line up with TRBD1. CDR1 SGHTA and CDR2 FQGNSA come from the germline V gene. The CDR3 sequence is 16 residues long. The junction had 8 bases not matched to a gene; V was cut back by 5 bases and J by 6 bases. CDR3 protein: CASSTLLGQGDEKLFF. CDR3 in DNA: TGTGCCAGCAGCACGCTTTTGGGACAGGGGGATGAAAAACTGTTTTTT. The full variable domain, in which reference TRBV7-2 and TRBJ1-4 provide the parts outside the CDR3, is GAGVSQSPSNKVTEKGKDVELRCDPISGHTALYWYRQSLGQGLEFLIYFQGNSAPDKSGLPSDRFSAERTGGSVSTLTIQRTQQEDSAVYLCASSTLLGQGDEKLFFGSGTQLSVL.

This chain uses TRBV6-5 with TRBJ1-2; tentatively, D is TRBD1 (5 bases). Trimming took 6 bases from V and 7 from J, leaving 18 bases between them. Germline CDR1 MNHEY, CDR2 SVGAGI. The CDR3 is 14 amino acids. This chain's CDR3 is CASRAGQGRFGYTF. The CDR3 DNA reads TGTGCCAGCAGGGCGGGGCAGGGACGGTTTGGCTACACCTTC.

The chain carries TRBV5-1 and TRBJ2-1, with TRBD2 matching over 11 bases. Germline V gives CDR1 SGHRS, CDR2 YFSETQ. The CDR3 loop spans 15 amino acids. The junction had 2 bases not matched to a gene; V was cut back by 0 bases and J by 6 bases. CDR3 coding DNA: TGCGCCAGCAGCTTGGCCCTAGCGGGAGGCAATGAGCAGTTCTTC. It is translated as CASSLALAGGNEQFF.

The table lists this clone with a count of one. V is TRBV18 and J is TRBJ1-6; D might be TRBD1 (5 bases). V gave up 3 bases and J gave up 8 bases, with 11 bases separating them. The CDR3 runs 14 residues. Germline V lookup: CDR1 KGHSH, CDR2 LQKENI. CDR3 nucleotide sequence: TGTGCCAGCTCACCCAGGGAGGATGATTCACCCCTCCACTTT. Amino acids: CASSPREDDSPLHF.

CDR3 coding DNA: TGTGCTTCCGGGACTCCCGGGGGCGAGCAGTACTTC. Its translation is CASGTPGGEQYF. This rearrangement joins TRBV19 to TRBJ2-7, with D perhaps matching TRBD2 (6 bases). Germline CDR1 reads LNHDA; CDR2 reads SQIVND (reference sequence). There are 12 residues in the CDR3.

The rearrangement uses TRBV5-4 and TRBJ2-7, with D possibly being TRBD1 (5 bases). V was clipped by 1 base and J by 6 bases, with 11 bases between them. CDR1 and CDR2 from the germline V gene are SGHNT and YYREEE (reference sequence). The CDR3 has 13 amino acids. Here the CDR3 reads CASSLRLGPEQYF. As DNA, the CDR3 is TGTGCCAGCAGCTTGCGTTTGGGGCCCGAGCAGTACTTC.